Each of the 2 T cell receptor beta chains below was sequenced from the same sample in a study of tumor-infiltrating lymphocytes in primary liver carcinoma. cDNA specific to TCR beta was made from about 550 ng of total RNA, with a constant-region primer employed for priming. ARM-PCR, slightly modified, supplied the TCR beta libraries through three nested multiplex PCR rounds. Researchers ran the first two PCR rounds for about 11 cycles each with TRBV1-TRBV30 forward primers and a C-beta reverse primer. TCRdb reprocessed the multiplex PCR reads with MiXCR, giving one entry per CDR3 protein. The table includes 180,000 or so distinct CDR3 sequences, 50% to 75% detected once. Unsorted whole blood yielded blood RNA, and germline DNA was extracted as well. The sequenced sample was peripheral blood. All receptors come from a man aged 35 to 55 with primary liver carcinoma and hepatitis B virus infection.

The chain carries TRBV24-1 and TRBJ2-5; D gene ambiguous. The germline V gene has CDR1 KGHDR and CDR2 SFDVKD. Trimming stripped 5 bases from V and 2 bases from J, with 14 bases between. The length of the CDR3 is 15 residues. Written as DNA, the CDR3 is TGTGCCACCAGTGCCTTCTCGGCGGTTCAAGAGACCCAGTACTTC. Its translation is CATSAFSAVQETQYF.

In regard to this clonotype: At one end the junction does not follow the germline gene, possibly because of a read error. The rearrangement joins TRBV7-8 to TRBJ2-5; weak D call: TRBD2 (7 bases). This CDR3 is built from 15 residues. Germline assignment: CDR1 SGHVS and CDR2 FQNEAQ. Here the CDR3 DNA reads TGTACCAGCAGCGAACTCCTAGGGGGGGGTGAGACCCAGTACTTC. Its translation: CTSSELLGGGETQYF.